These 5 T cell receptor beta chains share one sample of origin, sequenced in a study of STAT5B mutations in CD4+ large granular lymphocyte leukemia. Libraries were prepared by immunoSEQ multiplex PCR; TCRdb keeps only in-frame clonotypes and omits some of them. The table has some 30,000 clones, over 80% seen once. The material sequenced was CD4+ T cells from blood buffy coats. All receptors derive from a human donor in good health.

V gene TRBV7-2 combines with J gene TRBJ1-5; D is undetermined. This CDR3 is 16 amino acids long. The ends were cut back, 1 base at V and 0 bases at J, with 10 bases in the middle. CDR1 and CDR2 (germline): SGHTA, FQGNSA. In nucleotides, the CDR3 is TGTGCCAGCAGCTTAGATCGAATGGATAGCAATCAGCCCCAGCATTTT. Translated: CASSLDRMDSNQPQHF.

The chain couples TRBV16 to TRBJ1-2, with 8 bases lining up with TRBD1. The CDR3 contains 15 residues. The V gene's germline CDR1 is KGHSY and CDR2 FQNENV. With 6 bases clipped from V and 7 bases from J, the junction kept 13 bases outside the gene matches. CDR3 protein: CASSPTQGAHSGYTF. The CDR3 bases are TGTGCCAGCAGTCCTACCCAGGGGGCGCATTCTGGCTACACCTTC.

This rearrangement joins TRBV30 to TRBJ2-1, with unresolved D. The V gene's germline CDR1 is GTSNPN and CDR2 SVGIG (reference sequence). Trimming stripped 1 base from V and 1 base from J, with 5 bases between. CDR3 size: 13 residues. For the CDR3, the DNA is TGTGCCTGGAGTGGCGGTTCCTACAATGAGCAGTTCTTC. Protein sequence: CAWSGGSYNEQFF.

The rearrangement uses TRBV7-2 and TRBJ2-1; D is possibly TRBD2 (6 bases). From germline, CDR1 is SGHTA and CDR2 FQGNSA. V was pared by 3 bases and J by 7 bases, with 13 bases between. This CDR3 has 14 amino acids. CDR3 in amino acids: CASSLTSWGNEQFF. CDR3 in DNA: TGTGCCAGCAGCTTGACTAGTTGGGGGAATGAGCAGTTCTTC.

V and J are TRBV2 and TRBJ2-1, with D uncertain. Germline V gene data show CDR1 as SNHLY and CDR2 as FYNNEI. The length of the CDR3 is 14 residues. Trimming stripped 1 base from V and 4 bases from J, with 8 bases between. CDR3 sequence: CASSEGFSYNEQFF. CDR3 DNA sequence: TGTGCCAGCAGTGAAGGATTTTCTTACAATGAGCAGTTCTTC.